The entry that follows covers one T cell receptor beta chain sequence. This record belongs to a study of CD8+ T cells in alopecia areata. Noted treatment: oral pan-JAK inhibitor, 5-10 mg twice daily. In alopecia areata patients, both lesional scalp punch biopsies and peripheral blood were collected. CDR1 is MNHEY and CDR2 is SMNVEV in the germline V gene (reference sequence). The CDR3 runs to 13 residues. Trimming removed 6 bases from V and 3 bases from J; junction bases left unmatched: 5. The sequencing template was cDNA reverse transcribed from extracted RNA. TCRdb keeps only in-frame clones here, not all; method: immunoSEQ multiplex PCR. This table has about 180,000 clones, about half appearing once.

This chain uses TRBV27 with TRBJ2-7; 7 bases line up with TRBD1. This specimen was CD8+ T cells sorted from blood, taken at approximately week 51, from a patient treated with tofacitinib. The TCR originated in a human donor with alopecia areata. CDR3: CASRAGTDYEQYF. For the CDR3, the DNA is TGTGCCAGCAGGGCCGGGACAGACTACGAGCAGTACTTC.